This T cell receptor (beta chain) derives from a study of identical twins. The V and J ends lost 5 bases and 4 bases respectively, with 9 bases between them. The CDR3 has 13 residues. Germline assignment: CDR1 SEHNR and CDR2 FQNEAQ (reference sequence). Only healthy Caucasians were included as donors. TCRdb independently ran MiXCR on the 5' RACE reads; one entry per CDR3 protein. The table includes 1.5 million to 2 million distinct CDR3 sequences, under 35% detected once. Sequenced sample: cord blood. The rearrangement links TRBV7-9 to TRBJ1-5; D is unresolved. This TCR was recovered from a newborn girl in good health. CDR3 sequence (DNA): TGTGCCAGCAGCCAAAGACAAAATCAGCCCCAGCATTTT. This translates into CASSQRQNQPQHF. The full variable domain, rest sourced from reference TRBV7-9 and TRBJ1-5, is DTGVSQNPRHKITKRGQNVTFRCDPISEHNRLYWYRQTLGQGPEFLTYFQNEAQLEKSRLLSDRFSAERPKGSFSTLEIQRTEQGDSAMYLCASSQRQNQPQHFGDGTRLSIL.